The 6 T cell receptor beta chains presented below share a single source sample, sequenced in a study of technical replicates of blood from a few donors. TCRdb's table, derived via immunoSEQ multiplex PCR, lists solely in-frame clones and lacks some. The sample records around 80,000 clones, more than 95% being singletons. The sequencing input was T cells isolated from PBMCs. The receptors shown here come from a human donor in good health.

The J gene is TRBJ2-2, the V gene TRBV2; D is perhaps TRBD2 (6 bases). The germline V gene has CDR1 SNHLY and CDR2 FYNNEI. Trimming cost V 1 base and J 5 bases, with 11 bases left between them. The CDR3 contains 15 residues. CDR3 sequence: CASSEVGGWTGELFF. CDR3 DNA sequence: TGTGCCAGCAGTGAAGTGGGGGGTTGGACCGGGGAGCTGTTTTTT.

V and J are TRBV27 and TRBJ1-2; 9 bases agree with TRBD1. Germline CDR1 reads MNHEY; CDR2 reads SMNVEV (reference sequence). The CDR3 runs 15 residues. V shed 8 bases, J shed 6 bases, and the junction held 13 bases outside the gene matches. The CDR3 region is CASALGTGGRDGYTF. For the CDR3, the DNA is TGTGCCAGCGCCCTAGGCACAGGGGGCAGAGATGGCTACACCTTC.

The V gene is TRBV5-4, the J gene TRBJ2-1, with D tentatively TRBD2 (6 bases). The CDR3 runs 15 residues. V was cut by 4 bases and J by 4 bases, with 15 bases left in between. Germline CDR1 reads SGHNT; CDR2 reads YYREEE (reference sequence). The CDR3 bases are TGTGCCAGCAGCGCCGGGACTGAATTGTACAATGAGCAGTTCTTC. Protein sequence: CASSAGTELYNEQFF.

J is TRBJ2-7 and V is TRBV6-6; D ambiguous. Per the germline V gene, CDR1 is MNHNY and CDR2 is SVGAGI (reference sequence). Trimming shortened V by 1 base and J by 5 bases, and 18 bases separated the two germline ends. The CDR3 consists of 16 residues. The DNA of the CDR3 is TGTGCCAGCAGTTACTATCAGGTGCCCTCCCCCGACGAGCAGTACTTC. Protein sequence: CASSYYQVPSPDEQYF.

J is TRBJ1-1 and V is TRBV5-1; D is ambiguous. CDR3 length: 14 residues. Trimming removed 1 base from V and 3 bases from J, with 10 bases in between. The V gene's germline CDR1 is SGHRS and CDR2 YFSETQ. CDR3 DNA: TGCGCCAGCAGCTTGACTTTGGGCTACACTGAAGCTTTCTTT. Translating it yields CASSLTLGYTEAFF.

The DNA for the CDR3 is TGTGCCATCAGTGAGTCGATAGGGGGACAGGGGGCGCGAGGCTACACCTTC. Its protein product is CAISESIGGQGARGYTF. V gene TRBV10-3 combines with J gene TRBJ1-2, with 12 bases identical to TRBD1. J gave up 8 bases and V 0 bases, and 10 bases lay outside the gene matches. This CDR3 is built from 17 residues. CDR1 and CDR2 (germline): ENHRY, SYGVKD.